This T cell receptor beta chain stems from a study of CD8+ T cells in alopecia areata. Reverse transcribed after extraction, RNA yielded cDNA as the sequencing template. Using immunoSEQ multiplex PCR, the repertoire was profiled, and TCRdb retains in-frame clones only, with some absent. The table has about 250,000 clones, about 60% seen once. The sample's treatment: oral pan-JAK inhibitor, 5-10 mg twice daily. Germline-derived CDR1 and CDR2 are SGDLS and YYNGEE. The V and J ends lost 0 bases and 1 base respectively, with 7 bases between them. The CDR3 contains 14 residues. Concerning this clone itself: The same CDR3 arises from other DNA sequences in this sample as well.

The sample consisted of CD4+ T cells sorted from blood, taken around week 54, from a patient treated with tofacitinib. This chain connects TRBV9 to TRBJ1-1; possible D gene TRBD1, 5 bases. The receptor comes from a human donor with alopecia areata. The CDR3 reads CASSVGQGNTEAFF. The CDR3 DNA follows: TGTGCCAGCAGCGTAGGGCAGGGGAACACTGAAGCTTTCTTT.